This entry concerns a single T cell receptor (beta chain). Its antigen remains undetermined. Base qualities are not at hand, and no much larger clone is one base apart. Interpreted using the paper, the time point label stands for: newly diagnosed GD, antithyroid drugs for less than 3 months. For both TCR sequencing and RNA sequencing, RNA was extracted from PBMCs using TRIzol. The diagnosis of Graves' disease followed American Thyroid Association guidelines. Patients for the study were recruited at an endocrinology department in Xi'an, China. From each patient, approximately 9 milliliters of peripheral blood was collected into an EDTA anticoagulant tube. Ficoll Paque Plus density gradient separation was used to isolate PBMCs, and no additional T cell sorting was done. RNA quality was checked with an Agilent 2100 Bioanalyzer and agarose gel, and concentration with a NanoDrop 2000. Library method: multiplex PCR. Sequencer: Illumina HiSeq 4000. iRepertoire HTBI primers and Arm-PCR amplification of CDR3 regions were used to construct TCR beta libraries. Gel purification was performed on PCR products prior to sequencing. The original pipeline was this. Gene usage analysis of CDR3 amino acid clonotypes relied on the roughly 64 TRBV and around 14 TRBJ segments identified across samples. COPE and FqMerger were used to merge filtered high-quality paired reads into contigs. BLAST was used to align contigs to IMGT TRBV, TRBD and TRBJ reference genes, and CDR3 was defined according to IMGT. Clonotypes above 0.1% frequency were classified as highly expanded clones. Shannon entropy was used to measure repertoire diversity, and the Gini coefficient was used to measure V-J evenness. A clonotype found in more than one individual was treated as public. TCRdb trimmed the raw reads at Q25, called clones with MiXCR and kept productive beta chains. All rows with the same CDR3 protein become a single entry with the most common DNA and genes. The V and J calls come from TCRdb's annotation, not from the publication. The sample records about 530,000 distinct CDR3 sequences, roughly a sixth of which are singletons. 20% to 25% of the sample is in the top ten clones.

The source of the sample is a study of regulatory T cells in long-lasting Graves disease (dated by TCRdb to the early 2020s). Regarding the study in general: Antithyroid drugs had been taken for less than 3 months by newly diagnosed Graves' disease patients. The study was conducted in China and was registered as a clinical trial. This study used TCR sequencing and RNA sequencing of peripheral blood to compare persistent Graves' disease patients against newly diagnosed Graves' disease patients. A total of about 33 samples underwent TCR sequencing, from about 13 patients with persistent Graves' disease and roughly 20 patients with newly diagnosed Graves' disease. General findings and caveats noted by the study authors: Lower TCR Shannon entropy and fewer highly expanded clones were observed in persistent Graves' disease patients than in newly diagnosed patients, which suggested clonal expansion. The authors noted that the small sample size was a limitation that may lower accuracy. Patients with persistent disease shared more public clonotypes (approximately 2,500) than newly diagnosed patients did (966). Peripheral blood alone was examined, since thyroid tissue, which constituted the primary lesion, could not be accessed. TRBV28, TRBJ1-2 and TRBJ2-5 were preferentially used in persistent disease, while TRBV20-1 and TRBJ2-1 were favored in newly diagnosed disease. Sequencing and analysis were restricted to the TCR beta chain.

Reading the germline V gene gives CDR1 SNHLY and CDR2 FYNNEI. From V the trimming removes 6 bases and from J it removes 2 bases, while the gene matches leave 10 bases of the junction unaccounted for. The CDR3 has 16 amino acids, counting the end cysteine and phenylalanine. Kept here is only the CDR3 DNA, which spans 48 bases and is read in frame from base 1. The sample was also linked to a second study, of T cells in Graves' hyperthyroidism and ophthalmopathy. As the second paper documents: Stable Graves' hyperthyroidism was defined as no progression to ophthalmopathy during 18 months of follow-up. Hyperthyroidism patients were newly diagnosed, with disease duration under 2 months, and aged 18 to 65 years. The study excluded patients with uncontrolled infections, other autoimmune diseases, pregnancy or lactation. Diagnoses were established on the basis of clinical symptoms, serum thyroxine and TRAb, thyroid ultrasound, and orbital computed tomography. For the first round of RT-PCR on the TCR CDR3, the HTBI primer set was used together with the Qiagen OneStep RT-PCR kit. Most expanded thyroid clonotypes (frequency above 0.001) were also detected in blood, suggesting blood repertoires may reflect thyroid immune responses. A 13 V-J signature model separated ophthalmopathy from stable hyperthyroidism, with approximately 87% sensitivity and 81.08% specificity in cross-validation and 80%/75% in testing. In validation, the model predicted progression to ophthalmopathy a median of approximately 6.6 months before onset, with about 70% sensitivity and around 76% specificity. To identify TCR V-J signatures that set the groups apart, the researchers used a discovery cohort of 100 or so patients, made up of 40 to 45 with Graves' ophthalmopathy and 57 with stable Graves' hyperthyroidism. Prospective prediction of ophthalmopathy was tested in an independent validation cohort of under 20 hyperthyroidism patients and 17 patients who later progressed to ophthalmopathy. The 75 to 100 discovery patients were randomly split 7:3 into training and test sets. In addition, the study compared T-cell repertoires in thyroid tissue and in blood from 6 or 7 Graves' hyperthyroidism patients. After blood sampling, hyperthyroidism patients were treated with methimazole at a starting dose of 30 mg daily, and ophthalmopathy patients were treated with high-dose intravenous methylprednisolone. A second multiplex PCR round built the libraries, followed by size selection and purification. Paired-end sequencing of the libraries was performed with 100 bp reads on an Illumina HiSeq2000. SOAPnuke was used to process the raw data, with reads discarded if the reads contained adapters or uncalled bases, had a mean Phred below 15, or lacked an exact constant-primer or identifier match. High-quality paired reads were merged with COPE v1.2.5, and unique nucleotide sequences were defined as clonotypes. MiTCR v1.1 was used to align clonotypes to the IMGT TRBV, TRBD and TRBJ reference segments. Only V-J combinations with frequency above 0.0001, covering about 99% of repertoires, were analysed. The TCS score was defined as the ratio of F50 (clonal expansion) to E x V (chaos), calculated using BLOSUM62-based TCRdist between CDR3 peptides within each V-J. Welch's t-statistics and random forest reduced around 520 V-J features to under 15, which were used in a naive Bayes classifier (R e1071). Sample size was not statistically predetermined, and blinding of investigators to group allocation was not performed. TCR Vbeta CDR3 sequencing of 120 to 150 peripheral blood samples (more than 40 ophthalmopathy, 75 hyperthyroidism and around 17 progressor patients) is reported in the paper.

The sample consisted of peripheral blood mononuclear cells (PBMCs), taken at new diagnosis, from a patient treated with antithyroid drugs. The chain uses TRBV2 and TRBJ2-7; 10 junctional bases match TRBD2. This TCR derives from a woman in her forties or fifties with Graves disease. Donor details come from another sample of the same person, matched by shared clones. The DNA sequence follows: TGTGCCAGCAGAAGACTCTTAGCGGGGGGCGCCTACGAGCAGTACTTC. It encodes CASRRLLAGGAYEQYF.